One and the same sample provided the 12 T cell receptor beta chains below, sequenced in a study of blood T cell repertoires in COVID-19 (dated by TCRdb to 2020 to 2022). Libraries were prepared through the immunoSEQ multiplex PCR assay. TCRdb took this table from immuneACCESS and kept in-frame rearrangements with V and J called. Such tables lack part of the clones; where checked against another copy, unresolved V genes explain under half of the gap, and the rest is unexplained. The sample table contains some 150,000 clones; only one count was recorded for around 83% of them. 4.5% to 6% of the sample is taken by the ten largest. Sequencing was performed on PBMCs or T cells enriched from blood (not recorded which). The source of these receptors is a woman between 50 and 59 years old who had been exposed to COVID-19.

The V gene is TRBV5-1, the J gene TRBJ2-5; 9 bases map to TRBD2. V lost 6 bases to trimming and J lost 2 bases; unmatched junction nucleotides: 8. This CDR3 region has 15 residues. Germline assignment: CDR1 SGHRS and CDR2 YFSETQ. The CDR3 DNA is TGCGCCAGCAATCGGGCGGGGGGGCCGCAAGAGACCCAGTACTTC. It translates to CASNRAGGPQETQYF.

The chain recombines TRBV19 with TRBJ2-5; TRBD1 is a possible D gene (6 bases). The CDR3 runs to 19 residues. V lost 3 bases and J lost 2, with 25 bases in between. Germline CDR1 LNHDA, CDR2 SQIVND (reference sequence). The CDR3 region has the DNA TGTGCCAGTAGTATGGGTCTATTGGGGGTGAGGACAGCACAAGAGACCCAGTACTTC. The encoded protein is CASSMGLLGVRTAQETQYF.

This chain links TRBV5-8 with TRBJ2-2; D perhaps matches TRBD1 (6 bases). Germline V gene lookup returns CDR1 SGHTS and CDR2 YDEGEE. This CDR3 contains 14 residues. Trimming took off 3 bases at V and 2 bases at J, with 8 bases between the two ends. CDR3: CASSSDSNTGELFF. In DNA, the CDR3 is TGTGCCAGCAGCTCGGACAGTAACACCGGGGAGCTGTTTTTT.

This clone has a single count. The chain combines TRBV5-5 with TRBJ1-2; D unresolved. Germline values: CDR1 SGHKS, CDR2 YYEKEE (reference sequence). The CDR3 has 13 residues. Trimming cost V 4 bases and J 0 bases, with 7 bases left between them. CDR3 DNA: TGTGCCAGCAGCATTACAGCTAACTATGGCTACACCTTC. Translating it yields CASSITANYGYTF.

The CDR3 spells CAIRGWGQHTEAFF. The CDR3 nucleotides are TGTGCCATCAGAGGCTGGGGACAACACACTGAAGCTTTCTTT. The chain recombines TRBV10-3 with TRBJ1-1; possible D gene TRBD1, 6 bases. CDR3 length equals 14 residues. Germline V gives CDR1 ENHRY, CDR2 SYGVKD. V was trimmed by 6 bases and J by 3 bases, leaving 14 bases between them.

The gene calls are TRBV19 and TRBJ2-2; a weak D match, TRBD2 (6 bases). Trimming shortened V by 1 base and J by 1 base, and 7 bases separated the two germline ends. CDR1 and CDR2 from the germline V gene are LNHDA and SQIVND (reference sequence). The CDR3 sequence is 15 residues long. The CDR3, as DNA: TGTGCCAGTAGTATAGTCGGGAGGAACACCGGGGAGCTGTTTTTT. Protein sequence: CASSIVGRNTGELFF.

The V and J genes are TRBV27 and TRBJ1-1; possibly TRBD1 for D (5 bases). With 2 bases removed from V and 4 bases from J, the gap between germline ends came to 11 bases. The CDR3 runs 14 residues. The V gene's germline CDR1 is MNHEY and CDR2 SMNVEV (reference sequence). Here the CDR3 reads CASSLTGRGTEAFF. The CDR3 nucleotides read TGTGCCAGCAGTTTAACGGGGAGGGGCACTGAAGCTTTCTTT.

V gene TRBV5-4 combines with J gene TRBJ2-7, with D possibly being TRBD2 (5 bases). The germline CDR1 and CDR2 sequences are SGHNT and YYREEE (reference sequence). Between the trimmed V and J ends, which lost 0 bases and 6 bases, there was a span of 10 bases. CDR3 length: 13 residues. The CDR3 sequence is CASSLDEAGEQYF. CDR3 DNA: TGTGCCAGCAGCTTGGATGAGGCGGGCGAGCAGTACTTC.

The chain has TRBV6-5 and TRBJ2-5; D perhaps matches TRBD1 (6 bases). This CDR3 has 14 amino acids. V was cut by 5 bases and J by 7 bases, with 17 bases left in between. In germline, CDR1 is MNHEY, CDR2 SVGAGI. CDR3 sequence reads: CASSTRDTQGTQYF. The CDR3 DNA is TGTGCCAGCAGTACCCGGGACACCCAGGGGACCCAGTACTTC.

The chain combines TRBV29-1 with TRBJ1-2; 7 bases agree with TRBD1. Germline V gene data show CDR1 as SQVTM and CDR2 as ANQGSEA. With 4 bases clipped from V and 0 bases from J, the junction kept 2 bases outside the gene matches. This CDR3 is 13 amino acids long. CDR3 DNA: TGCAGCGTTGGTGGGACAGCTAACTATGGCTACACCTTC. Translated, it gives CSVGGTANYGYTF.

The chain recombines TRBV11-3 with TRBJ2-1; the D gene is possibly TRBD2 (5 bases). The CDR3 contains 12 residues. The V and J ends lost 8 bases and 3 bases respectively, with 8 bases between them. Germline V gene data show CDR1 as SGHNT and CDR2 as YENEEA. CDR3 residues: CASGAGYNEQFF. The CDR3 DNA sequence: TGTGCCAGCGGCGCGGGCTACAATGAGCAGTTCTTC.

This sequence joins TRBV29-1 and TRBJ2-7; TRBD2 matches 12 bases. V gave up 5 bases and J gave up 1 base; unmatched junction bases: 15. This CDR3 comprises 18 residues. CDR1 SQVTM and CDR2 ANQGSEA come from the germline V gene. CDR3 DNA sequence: TGCAGCGTTTTAAAGCTGAGCCTAGCGGGAGGGCGATCCTACGAGCAGTACTTC. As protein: CSVLKLSLAGGRSYEQYF.